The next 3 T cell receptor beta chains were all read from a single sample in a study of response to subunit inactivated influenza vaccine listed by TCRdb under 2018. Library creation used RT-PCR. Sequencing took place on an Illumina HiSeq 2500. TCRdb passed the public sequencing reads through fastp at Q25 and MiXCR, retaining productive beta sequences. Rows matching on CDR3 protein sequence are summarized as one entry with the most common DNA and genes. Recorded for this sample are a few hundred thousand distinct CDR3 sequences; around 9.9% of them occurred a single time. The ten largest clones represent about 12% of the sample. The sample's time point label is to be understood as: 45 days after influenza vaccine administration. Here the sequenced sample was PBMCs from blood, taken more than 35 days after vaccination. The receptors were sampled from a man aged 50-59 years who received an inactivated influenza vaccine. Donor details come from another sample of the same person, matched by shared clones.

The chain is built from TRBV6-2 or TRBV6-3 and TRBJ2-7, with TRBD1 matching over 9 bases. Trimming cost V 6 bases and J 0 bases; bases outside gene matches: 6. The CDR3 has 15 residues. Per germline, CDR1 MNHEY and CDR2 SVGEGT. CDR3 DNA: TGTGCCAGCAGGACAGGACAGGGGAACTCCTACGAGCAGTACTTC. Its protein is CASRTGQGNSYEQYF.

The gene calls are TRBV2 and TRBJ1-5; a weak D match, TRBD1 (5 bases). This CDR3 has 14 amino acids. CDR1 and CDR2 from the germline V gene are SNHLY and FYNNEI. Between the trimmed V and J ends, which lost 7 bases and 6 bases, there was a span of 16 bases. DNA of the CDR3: TGTGCCAGCACCCCCGGTCAAGGGGCTCAGCCCCAGCATTTT. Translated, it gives CASTPGQGAQPQHF.

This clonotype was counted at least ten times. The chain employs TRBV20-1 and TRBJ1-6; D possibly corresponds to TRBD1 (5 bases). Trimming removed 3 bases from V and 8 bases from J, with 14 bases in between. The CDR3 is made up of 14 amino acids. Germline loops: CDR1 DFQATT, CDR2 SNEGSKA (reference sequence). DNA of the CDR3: TGCAGTGCTAGCGCAGGGCCCTGGGATTCACCCCTCCACTTT. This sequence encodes CSASAGPWDSPLHF.